This T cell receptor (beta chain) comes out of a study of STAT5B mutations in CD4+ large granular lymphocyte leukemia (dated by TCRdb to between 2021 and 2022). Broadly, across the study: Among the healthy controls, the CDR3 'QG' motif was associated with a particular HLA allele. The purity of purified fractions was confirmed by flow cytometry on FACSCanto II or FACSVerse to exceed 95% among lymphocytes. The study compared the TCRbeta repertoires of patients with CD4+ T-cell large granular lymphocyte leukemia against the TCRbeta repertoires of healthy blood donors. Here is what the overall study found, with its caveats: TRBV06-family usage was enriched among the top patient clones (8/27) compared with healthy controls (2/35). The data were not HLA-matched, and the relatively small sample size could explain the higher clonality seen in CD4+ compared with CD8+ T-LGLL. Main leukemic clonotypes were private to each patient, although approximately 25% of the main leukemic clonotypes were found at low frequency in the non-leukemic repertoires of other patients. Compared with healthy CD4+ repertoires, CD4-sorted patient repertoires appeared more clonal, and this difference remained even after the putative leukemic clones were removed.

Buffy coats from over 35 blood donors, supplied by the Finnish Red Cross blood service, were used as healthy controls. All TCR-sequenced material derived from peripheral blood: patient blood samples and healthy donor buffy coats. Peripheral blood mononuclear cells were isolated by Ficoll-Hypaque gradient centrifugation. CD4+ cells were purified magnetically from the buffy coats of healthy controls. The Gentra Puregene Cell and Tissue kit was used for genomic DNA extraction, and quantification was performed on a Qubit 2.0 fluorometer. The table lists this clone with a few counts. No antigen is known for it. No much larger clone exists at a distance of one base, and base qualities are not known. TCRbeta rearrangements were sequenced from genomic DNA using the immunoSEQ assay at survey resolution. On the study's bioinformatics: In the TCR sequencing data, the lowest productive clonotype frequency that could be detected was 2.59 x 10-5. Analyses included only productive TCRbeta rearrangements, meaning complete and in-frame sequences. Clonality for each sample was calculated as Simpson clonality in the immunoSEQ Analyzer version 3.0. Clones were binned by frequency as very rare, small, medium, large (1-20%) or hyperexpanded (>20%). Generation probabilities were estimated with OLGA 1.2.3, V-gene circos plots were generated with VDJtools, specificities were searched for in VDJdb, and CDR3 motifs were identified with GLIPH. TCRdb provides this immuneACCESS table in a form limited to in-frame rearrangements. Some clones are lacking; in checked studies, under half of them reflect an unresolved V gene, and why the rest are absent is not known. The DNA was the basis for D and trimming; V, J and clone size are from that table. The sample records about 46,000 clones, roughly four fifths of which are singletons. 0.35% to 0.4% of the sample belongs to the ten largest clones.

Looking up the germline V gene yields CDR1 SNHLY and CDR2 FYNNEI. Trimming accounts for 0 bases at V and 3 bases at J, while the number of junction bases matched to no gene is 8. Measured from the cysteine to the phenylalanine, the CDR3 is 17 residues long. Only the CDR3 portion is preserved as DNA: 51 bases, with reading frame beginning at the first base. The sample consisted of CD4+ T cells from blood buffy coats. The sequence joins TRBV2 to TRBJ2-1; 7 bases in the middle match TRBD2. This receptor was taken from a human donor in good health. The CDR3 reads CASSEALGGGGYNEQFF. DNA sequence: TGTGCCAGCAGTGAAGCGCTTGGGGGGGGAGGCTACAATGAGCAGTTCTTC.